This is a list of T cell receptor beta chains from one sample in a study of T cells after posttransplantation cyclophosphamide. TCRdb keeps only in-frame clones here, not all; method: immunoSEQ multiplex PCR. The table has some 13,000 clones, around four fifths seen once. The sample consisted of memory CD4+ T cells sorted from PBMCs. All receptors come from a man aged 45 to 65. The CDR3 runs from the conserved cysteine through the conserved F or W. D genes are given only for firm matches. Clone size, where shown, is once, few, many, or a class for clones that have expanded.

j_gene | d_gene | abundance | v_gene | CDR3nt | CDR3aa
TRBJ1-1 | TRBD1 | . | TRBV12-5 | TGTGCTAGTGGTTTGACCCGTGGGACAGACCGGAACACTGAAGCTTTCTTT | CASGLTRGTDRNTEAFF
TRBJ1-5 | TRBD1 | . | TRBV6-6 | TGTGCCAGCAGCCGGGACAGGGAACCCCAGCATTTT | CASSRDREPQHF
TRBJ2-5 | TRBD2 | . | TRBV5-1 | TGCGCCAGCAGCGCGGGACTAGCGGGCCAAGAGACCCAGTACTTC | CASSAGLAGQETQYF
TRBJ1-4 | . | . | TRBV18 | TGTGCCAGCTCACTCCCCCCAGACGGAGATGAAAAACTGTTTTTT | CASSLPPDGDEKLFF
TRBJ2-3 | . | . | TRBV30 | TGTGCCTGGAGAGGGGTGGGCACAGATACGCAGTATTTT | CAWRGVGTDTQYF
TRBJ2-7 | TRBD2 | few | TRBV6-5 | TGTGCCAGCAGCGACCGCTGGACTAGTAGCGAGCAGTACTTC | CASSDRWTSSEQYF
TRBJ1-2 | . | . | TRBV19 | TGTGCCAGTAAACGCAGTCCTAACTATGGCTACACCTTC | CASKRSPNYGYTF
TRBJ2-2 | . | few | TRBV19 | TGTGCCAGTAGTATAGAGCCACGGGACATTTCCGGCGGGGAGCTGTTTTTT | CASSIEPRDISGGELFF
TRBJ1-6 | . | . | TRBV28 | TGTGCCAGCAGTTTATTCCAGGATTCACCCCTCCACTTT | CASSLFQDSPLHF
TRBJ2-1 | . | . | TRBV5-1 | TGCGCCAGCAGCTTGGACCGGAGTGAGCAGTTCTTC | CASSLDRSEQFF
TRBJ1-3 | TRBD1 | . | TRBV5-5 | TGTGCCAGTTCCGGGACAGACAAAAACACCATATATTTT | CASSGTDKNTIYF
TRBJ1-1 | TRBD1 | . | TRBV5-1 | TGCGCCAGCAGCCCGCCAGGGGGTGAGGCTTTCTTT | CASSPPGGEAFF
TRBJ2-3 | . | . | TRBV7-3 | TGTGCCAGCAGCCTCATACTCGCGGATACGCAGTATTTT | CASSLILADTQYF
TRBJ1-3 | TRBD1 | . | TRBV7-9 | TGTGCCACACGACAGGGGTCGGGAAACACCATATATTTT | CATRQGSGNTIYF
TRBJ1-1 | . | . | TRBV9 | TGTGCCAGCAGCGTAGTCGGGGGGGGACGGGGCACTGAAGCTTTCTTT | CASSVVGGGRGTEAFF
TRBJ2-2 | . | . | TRBV5-1 | TGCGCCAGCAGCTCGCCCTCACAGTCGGGGGTTCTCGGCGGGGAGCTGTTTTTT | CASSSPSQSGVLGGELFF
TRBJ2-3 | . | . | TRBV4-2 | TGTGCCAGCAGCCTAGCCGTCTCCTTCGGAAACACGGATACGCAGTATTTT | CASSLAVSFGNTDTQYF
TRBJ1-3 | TRBD1 | few | TRBV18 | TGTGCCAGCTCACCGGGACAGACTTCTGGAAACACCATATATTTT | CASSPGQTSGNTIYF
TRBJ2-2 | . | . | TRBV10-3 | TGTGCCACCAGACCCCGACAGAGCACCGGGGAGCTGTTTTTT | CATRPRQSTGELFF
TRBJ2-5 | TRBD1 | few | TRBV7-7 | TGTGCTAGCAGCTTAGACAGGGGAGGAGGGGAGACCCAGTACTTC | CASSLDRGGGETQYF
TRBJ2-7 | . | . | TRBV11-2 | TGTGCCAGCAGCCGCGGGACCGCTGTCTACGAGCAGTACTTC | CASSRGTAVYEQYF
TRBJ1-2 | . | . | TRBV7-3 | TGTGCCAGCAGCTTAACCCCGATCCTCGGGAGTTATGGCTACACCTTC | CASSLTPILGSYGYTF
TRBJ1-2 | TRBD1 | . | TRBV27 | TGTGCCAGCAGTCAAACCTCCGACAGGGGTGGTGGCTACACCTTC | CASSQTSDRGGGYTF
TRBJ1-1 | . | . | TRBV13 | TGTGCCAGCAGCTTAATAGGCAGGGAGGATGAAGCTTTCTTT | CASSLIGREDEAFF
TRBJ1-4 | . | . | TRBV6-6 | TGTGCCAGCACCCCCGATGAAAAACTGTTTTTT | CASTPDEKLFF
TRBJ2-7 | . | . | TRBV7-2 | TGTGCCAGCAGCTCCTCCGCGCGGTACGAGCAGTACTTC | CASSSSARYEQYF
TRBJ2-7 | . | . | TRBV7-9 | TGTGCCAGCAGCTTAGGATTTACAGGGTCAGGAGCCTACGAGCAGTACTTC | CASSLGFTGSGAYEQYF
TRBJ1-1 | . | . | TRBV5-6 | TGTGCCAGCAGCGTGACAGTTTACACTGAAGCTTTCTTT | CASSVTVYTEAFF
TRBJ2-1 | . | . | TRBV19 | TGTGCCAGTAGTCCTATGGCCTACAATGAGCAGTTCTTC | CASSPMAYNEQFF
TRBJ1-1 | . | . | TRBV19 | TGTGCCATAAGGAGGGGACCGAACACTGAAGCTTTCTTT | CAIRRGPNTEAFF
TRBJ2-5 | . | few | TRBV7-9 | TGTGCCAGCAGCCCCAGGACTAACCAAGAGACCCAGTACTTC | CASSPRTNQETQYF
TRBJ2-7 | . | . | TRBV10-3 | TGTGCCATCAGTTCAAACTCCCAGGGGCCATCCGAGCAGTACTTC | CAISSNSQGPSEQYF
TRBJ2-2 | TRBD1 | . | TRBV19 | TGTGCCAGTAGTCCCCGACAGGGCCGGGAGCTGTTTTTT | CASSPRQGRELFF
TRBJ1-4 | . | few | TRBV4-1 | TGCGCCAGCAGCCAAGACTGGCGGCGGTCCCATTATGAAAAACTGTTTTTT | CASSQDWRRSHYEKLFF
TRBJ1-2 | . | . | TRBV15 | TGTGCCACCAGCAGCCAGGGAGGCAACTATGGCTACACCTTC | CATSSQGGNYGYTF